This entry lists 21 T cell receptor beta chains sequenced from one sample in a study of T cells in Graves' hyperthyroidism and ophthalmopathy. Amplification of TCR beta CDR3 regions was performed using RNA transcripts as template. In the first-round RT-PCR of the TCR CDR3, the HTBI primer set was used. Each CDR3 protein is one row after TCRdb ran MiXCR on the multiplex PCR reads. The sample includes about 500,000 distinct CDR3 sequences, approximately 48% of them seen just once. The sample was peripheral blood or thyroid tissue (not recorded which). These TCRs come from an adult woman with Graves' disease, either hyperthyroidism or ophthalmopathy (not recorded which).

The rearrangement links TRBV2 to TRBJ2-3; TRBD1 or TRBD2 may be the D gene (5 bases each). The CDR3 contains 14 residues. The germline V gene encodes CDR1 SNHLY and CDR2 FYNNEI. Trimming took off 1 base at V and 1 base at J, with 6 bases between the two ends. The CDR3 reads CASSEGGGTDTQYF. The CDR3 DNA reads TGTGCCAGCAGTGAAGGAGGGGGCACAGATACGCAGTATTTT.

This chain uses TRBV6-5 with TRBJ1-1; 8 nucleotides line up with TRBD1. V lost 0 bases and J lost 10; bases outside the gene matches: 1. This CDR3 is 12 amino acids long. Germline-derived CDR1 and CDR2 are MNHEY and SVGAGI. The CDR3 region has the DNA TGTGCCAGCAGTTACTCCGGGACAGGAGCTTTCTTT. This sequence encodes CASSYSGTGAFF.

The rearrangement joins TRBV29-1 to TRBJ2-7, with D possibly called TRBD1 or TRBD2 (5 bases each). This CDR3 is built from 13 residues. Germline V gene lookup returns CDR1 SQVTM and CDR2 ANQGSEA. Trimming pared 3 bases from V and 4 bases from J, leaving 13 bases between. For the CDR3, the DNA is TGCAGCGTTGAGGGCAGGGAGTTGTACGAGCAGTACTTC. Protein product: CSVEGRELYEQYF.

Only one count was recorded for this clonotype. V and J are TRBV20-1 and TRBJ2-7; tentative D call: TRBD1 (5 bases). Trimming left V 6 bases short and J 3 bases short, with 18 bases between. The CDR3 length is 14 residues. Per germline, CDR1 DFQATT and CDR2 SNEGSKA (reference sequence). The CDR3 DNA reads as TGCAGTGCCCTTTTTGGTCGGCAGGGCTACGAGCAGTACTTC. It is translated as CSALFGRQGYEQYF.

This clonotype was detected many times. The chain links TRBV6-1 to TRBJ1-1; no definite D call. V lost 5 bases, J lost 4 bases, and 17 bases lay in between. Germline V lookup: CDR1 MNHNS, CDR2 SASEGT. The CDR3 has 15 residues. The CDR3 region has the DNA TGTGCCAGCAGTACCATCCCCATGGGCAGCACTGAAGCTTTCTTT. Protein: CASSTIPMGSTEAFF.

This clonotype turned up a few times. V and J are TRBV20-1 and TRBJ1-5, with D hard to call. The CDR3 totals 16 residues. Germline-derived CDR1 and CDR2 are DFQATT and SNEGSKA (reference sequence). Trimming cost V 0 bases and J 0 bases, with 12 bases left between them. In DNA form, the CDR3 reads TGCAGTGCTAGAGATCGGAAGGCTTATAGCAATCAGCCCCAGCATTTT. Translation gives CSARDRKAYSNQPQHF.

This clonotype was found many times. The chain has TRBV7-9 and TRBJ2-2; no clear D. This CDR3 spans 11 amino acids. Germline V gene lookup returns CDR1 SEHNR and CDR2 FQNEAQ (reference sequence). V lost 5 bases to trimming and J lost 7 bases, with 5 bases between them. The CDR3 sequence is CASSPDGELFF. CDR3 coding DNA: TGTGCCAGCAGCCCCGACGGGGAGCTGTTTTTT.

This clonotype was observed a handful of times. The chain has TRBV19 and TRBJ1-5, with D hard to call. Germline V gene lookup returns CDR1 LNHDA and CDR2 SQIVND (reference sequence). The CDR3 contains 14 residues. Between the trimmed V and J ends, which lost 3 bases and 6 bases, there was a span of 12 bases. This chain's CDR3 is CASSIGGFVQPQHF. DNA for the CDR3: TGTGCCAGTAGTATTGGAGGGTTCGTTCAGCCCCAGCATTTT.

As regards this clonotype: This may arise from a read error, as a much more abundant clone is one base away. The V call is TRBV5-1, the J call TRBJ2-2; D may be TRBD1 (6 bases). Germline values: CDR1 SGHRS, CDR2 YFSETQ. Trimming stripped 7 bases from V and 1 base from J, with 17 bases between. This CDR3 has 16 residues. The CDR3 reads CASALMGQGNTGELFF. The CDR3 DNA follows: TGCGCCAGCGCCCTGATGGGACAAGGGAACACCGGGGAGCTGTTTTTT.

The rearrangement links TRBV19 to TRBJ1-1; D remains unclear. V was trimmed by 11 bases and J by 5 bases, leaving 15 bases between them. The germline CDR1 and CDR2 sequences are LNHDA and SQIVND (reference sequence). The CDR3 contains 12 residues. The CDR3 coding sequence is TGTGCCGTAACGTCCCCCGGGACTGAAGCTTTCTTT. Its protein is CAVTSPGTEAFF.

The chain recombines TRBV6-2 or TRBV6-3 with TRBJ2-7; 8 bases match TRBD1. The CDR3 sequence is 15 residues long. Germline lookup yields CDR1 MNHEY and CDR2 SVGEGT. The V segment lost 6 bases and the J segment 6 bases; nucleotides outside the gene matches: 13. The CDR3 nucleotides are TGTGCCAGCAGCCCCTGGCGGGGACAGGTTCCCGAGCAGTACTTC. Its protein product is CASSPWRGQVPEQYF.

A word on this clonotype: Because the CDR3 is missing its conserved closing phenylalanine or tryptophan, this is likely a read error. The DNA is omitted, as the CDR3 cannot be located on it reliably, and the CDR3 follows TCRdb's listing. The chain recombines TRBV20-1 with TRBJ1-6. Termini included, the CDR3 measures 14 amino acids. CDR1 and CDR2 (germline): DFQATT, SNEGSKA (reference sequence). The CDR3 loop is CSARGFSYNSPRPR.

In its sample, this clonotype was seen once. The chain uses TRBV5-1 and TRBJ1-2, with 7 positions matching TRBD1. CDR1 is SGHRS and CDR2 is YFSETQ in the germline V gene. The V gene end was trimmed by 1 base and the J gene end by 3 bases; junction bases not matched to a gene: 3. There are 14 residues in the CDR3. DNA for the CDR3: TGCGCCAGCAGCTTGTGGACAGGTTACTATGGCTACACCTTC. It encodes CASSLWTGYYGYTF.

The chain employs TRBV7-9 and TRBJ1-1; 8 bases agree with TRBD1. This CDR3 has 14 residues. V trimming: 3 bases; J trimming: 6 bases; junction bases outside the gene matches: 6. Germline CDR1 reads SEHNR; CDR2 reads FQNEAQ (reference sequence). The CDR3 region is CASSFTQGAPEAFF. The DNA of the CDR3 is TGTGCCAGCAGCTTTACCCAGGGGGCCCCTGAAGCTTTCTTT.

The genes are TRBV7-2 and TRBJ2-7; perhaps D is TRBD1 or TRBD2 (5 bases each). Germline assignment: CDR1 SGHTA and CDR2 FQGNSA. The CDR3 covers 14 residues. Trimming shortened V by 1 base and J by 5 bases, and 12 bases separated the two germline ends. Here the CDR3 DNA reads TGTGCCAGCAGCTTAGAATGGGGACGGGACGAGCAGTACTTC. It yields the protein CASSLEWGRDEQYF.

Worth noting for this clonotype: This CDR3 fails to terminate in the conserved phenylalanine or tryptophan, so it likely reflects a read error. Because the CDR3's place on the DNA is in doubt, the DNA is left out and the CDR3 is given as listed by TCRdb. This chain joins TRBV12-3 or TRBV12-4 and TRBJ2-5; the listed D gene, TRBD1, was not tested against the DNA. A total of 15 residues make up the CDR3, ends included. CDR3 protein: CASSLYRGTGYTFGS.

This clonotype was recorded many times. The rearrangement joins TRBV5-5 to TRBJ2-5, with 12 positions matching TRBD2. The V segment lost 4 bases and the J segment 8 bases; nucleotides outside the gene matches: 15. Per the germline V gene, CDR1 is SGHKS and CDR2 is YYEKEE (reference sequence). The CDR3 covers 17 residues. CDR3 sequence reads: CASSPDYLAGGPRTQYF. CDR3 sequence (DNA): TGTGCCAGCAGCCCTGACTACCTAGCGGGAGGGCCCCGTACCCAGTACTTC.

This clonotype was observed a single time. The rearrangement joins TRBV10-3 to TRBJ2-7; a possible D gene is TRBD2 (5 bases). V lost 0 bases to trimming and J lost 2 bases, with 11 bases between them. From germline, CDR1 is ENHRY and CDR2 SYGVKD. The CDR3 is made up of 15 amino acids. CDR3: CAISESTRLTYEQYF. In DNA form, the CDR3 reads TGTGCCATCAGTGAGTCGACTCGACTAACCTACGAGCAGTACTTC.

The rearrangement joins TRBV29-1 to TRBJ1-5, with TRBD1 matching 9 bases. The CDR3 contains 15 residues. CDR1 is SQVTM and CDR2 is ANQGSEA in the germline V gene. Germline trimming cut 4 bases from V and 3 bases from J; bases unmatched to any gene: 7. The CDR3 loop reads CSVAAGTGYNQPQHF. CDR3 DNA sequence: TGCAGCGTTGCAGCCGGGACAGGGTACAATCAGCCCCAGCATTTT. Full variable domain (missing parts from reference TRBV29-1 and TRBJ1-5): SAVISQKPSRDICQRGTSLTIQCQVDSQVTMMFWYRQQPGQSLTLIATANQGSEATYESGFVIDKFPISRPNLTFSTLTVSNMSPEDSSIYLCSVAAGTGYNQPQHFGDGTRLSIL.

The sample holds many counts of this clonotype. The rearrangement links TRBV9 to TRBJ1-2, with TRBD1 as a possible D gene (6 bases). This CDR3 has 14 residues. Germline CDR1 reads SGDLS; CDR2 reads YYNGEE. The V end was cut by 4 bases, the J end by 2 bases, with 12 bases between. The CDR3 coding sequence is TGTGCCAGCAGCATTCGGACAGACAACTATGGCTACACCTTC. The encoded protein is CASSIRTDNYGYTF.

This clonotype showed up just a few times. This chain joins TRBV20-1 and TRBJ1-5, with a weak D call TRBD1 (6 bases). Germline assignment: CDR1 DFQATT and CDR2 SNEGSKA (reference sequence). The CDR3 is made up of 16 amino acids. V lost 5 bases, J lost 5 bases, and 22 bases lay in between. CDR3 amino acids: CSALRGGVGGYQPQHF. CDR3 in DNA: TGCAGTGCTTTAAGGGGGGGGGTCGGTGGATATCAGCCCCAGCATTTT.